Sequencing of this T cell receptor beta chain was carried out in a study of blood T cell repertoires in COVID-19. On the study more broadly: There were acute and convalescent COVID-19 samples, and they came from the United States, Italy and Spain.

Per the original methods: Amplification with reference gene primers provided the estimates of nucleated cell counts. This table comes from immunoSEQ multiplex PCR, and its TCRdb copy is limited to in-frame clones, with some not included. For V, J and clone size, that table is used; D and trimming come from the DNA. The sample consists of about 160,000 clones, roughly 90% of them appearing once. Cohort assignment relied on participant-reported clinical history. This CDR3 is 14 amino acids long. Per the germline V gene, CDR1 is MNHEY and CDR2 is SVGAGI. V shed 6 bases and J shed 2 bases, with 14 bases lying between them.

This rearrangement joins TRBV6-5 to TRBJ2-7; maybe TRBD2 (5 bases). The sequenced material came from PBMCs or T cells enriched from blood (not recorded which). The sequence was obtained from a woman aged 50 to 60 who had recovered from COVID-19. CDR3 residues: CASRSEGLPYEQYF. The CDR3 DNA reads TGTGCCAGCAGGTCAGAGGGTCTCCCCTACGAGCAGTACTTC.